This TCR beta chain emerged from a study of PD-1 blockade in classical Hodgkin lymphoma. Sequencing used immunoSEQ multiplex PCR; TCRdb keeps in-frame clones, though not all of them. The profile shows roughly 21,000 clones, 85% to 90% of them singletons. Germline V gene lookup returns CDR1 WNHNN and CDR2 SYGVQD (reference sequence). The CDR3 spans 14 residues. V shed 0 bases and J shed 9 bases, with 14 bases lying between them. Whole-study findings and limits: In newly diagnosed patients, baseline TCR diversity was reportedly below that of healthy donors. The origin of the repertoire differences remains undefined, with disease activity or prior therapy as possible causes.

Time point defined: newly diagnosed, previously untreated cHL patient sample. After PBMCs were thawed, their CD8+ T cells were isolated by magnetic negative selection. PBMCs from untreated, newly diagnosed classical Hodgkin lymphoma were comparison samples. Notes on this clone: The antigen remains undetermined.

This sequence originates from a human donor with classical Hodgkin lymphoma. The sequenced material came from CD8+ T cells from blood. V usage is TRBV10-1 and J usage is TRBJ1-1; possibly TRBD1 for D (6 bases). For the CDR3, the DNA is TGCGCCAGCAGTGAGTCGGGGGGGGCGGCAAAAGCTTTCTTT. This gives the protein CASSESGGAAKAFF.